Presented here are 2 T cell receptor beta chains from one specimen sequenced in a study of T cell repertoires in cytomegalovirus infection (dated by TCRdb to the late 2010s). TCRdb shows the sequencer as Illumina HiSeq 1500. Starting from the raw public reads, TCRdb applied fastp trimming at Q25, assembled clones with MiXCR and retained in-frame beta chains. Each record represents a unique CDR3 protein, reported with the most common genes and DNA among its rows. This sample lists 90,000 to 130,000 distinct CDR3 sequences; 10% were detected once. The top ten clones comprise 30% to 40% of the sample. These TCRs are of unknown antigen specificity. The source material was PBMCs, sequenced either directly or after in vitro stimulation (not recorded which). The receptor source for this set is a human donor in good health (CMV status not recorded). Some clones in this sample may be carry-over from other donors' samples.

The CDR3 bases are TGTGCCAGCAGCGCCTACATGTCGGGGAACACTGAAGCTTTCTTT. It specifies CASSAYMSGNTEAFF. The genes are TRBV11-3 and TRBJ1-1; D unclear. This CDR3 region has 15 residues. Germline loops: CDR1 SGHNT, CDR2 YENEEA. Trimming removed 5 bases at V and 1 base at J, with 14 bases between.

V gene TRBV28 combines with J gene TRBJ1-1; D is possibly TRBD1 (6 bases). The V gene lost 6 bases and the J gene lost 1 base, with 15 bases spanning the gap. The CDR3 contains 15 residues. Germline loops: CDR1 MDHEN, CDR2 SYDVKM. CDR3 amino acids: CASRPSTGSNTEAFF. The CDR3 coding sequence is TGTGCCAGCAGACCCTCGACAGGCTCGAACACTGAAGCTTTCTTT.